The sequence of this TCR beta chain was determined in a study of blood T cell repertoires in COVID-19. Germline V gives CDR1 LGHNA, CDR2 YSLEER. V gave up 4 bases and J gave up 3 bases; unmatched junction bases: 6. The CDR3 is 15 residues long. The table came from immunoSEQ multiplex PCR; TCRdb's copy has only in-frame clones and leaves some out. This sample has fewer than 300,000 clones; around 86% occur once, and the top ten carry over 1.2%. The sample was peripheral blood. V usage is TRBV4-3 and J usage is TRBJ2-1, with 7 bases identical to TRBD2. The TCR was taken from a woman in her 40s who had recovered from COVID-19. CDR3 sequence reads: CASSPGAGDYNEQFF. CDR3 DNA sequence: TGCGCCAGCAGCCCCGGGGCGGGGGACTACAATGAGCAGTTCTTC.